The TCR beta chain described here comes from a study of shared clonotypes between healthy human individuals. The study's findings and limits: It was observed that about 5% of naive CD4 clonotypes were shared across several donors.

Caucasian adults living in Nashville, Tennessee, provided all samples. Researchers partitioned CD4+ cells into CD45RA+ naive and CD45RA-negative memory subsets. With respect to this clone: Antigen unknown.

CDR3 size: 16 residues. Looked up from germline, CDR1 is SGHTA and CDR2 is FQGNSA. The ends were cut back, 5 bases at V and 2 bases at J, with 16 bases in the middle. TCRdb's table, derived via immunoSEQ multiplex PCR, lists solely in-frame clones and lacks some. The sample comprises under 1,100,000 clones, around 76% of which are singletons, and approximately 1.3% rests with the top ten. This TCR was recovered from a man aged 18-30 years in good health. The chain combines TRBV7-2 with TRBJ1-5, with D perhaps TRBD1 (5 bases). The sample consisted of memory CD4+ T cells sorted from blood. Stated subset: CD45RA-negative fraction. CDR3 DNA: TGTGCCAGCAGCCGGGACGGGGCTTGGGGCAATCAGCCCCAGCATTTT. This gives the protein CASSRDGAWGNQPQHF.